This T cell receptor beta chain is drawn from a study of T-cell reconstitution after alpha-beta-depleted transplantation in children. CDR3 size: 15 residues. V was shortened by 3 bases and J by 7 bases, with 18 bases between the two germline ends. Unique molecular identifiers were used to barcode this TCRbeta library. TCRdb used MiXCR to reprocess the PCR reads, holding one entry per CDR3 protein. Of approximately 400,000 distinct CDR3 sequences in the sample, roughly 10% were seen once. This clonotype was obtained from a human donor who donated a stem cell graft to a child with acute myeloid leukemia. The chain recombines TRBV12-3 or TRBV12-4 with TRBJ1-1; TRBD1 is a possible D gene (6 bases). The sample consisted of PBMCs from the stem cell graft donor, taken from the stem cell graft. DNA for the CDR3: TGTGCCAGCAGTTTGGGATTCTCAGGGGATCTTGAAGCTTTCTTT. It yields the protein CASSLGFSGDLEAFF.